This T cell receptor beta chain was profiled in a study of T-cell reconstitution after alpha-beta-depleted transplantation in children. Preparation of the TCRbeta library involved a method that used unique molecular identifiers. TCRdb re-called the PCR reads with MiXCR, one entry per CDR3 protein. The sample yields 400,000 to 500,000 distinct CDR3 sequences, roughly a tenth seen once. V shed 2 bases and J shed 7 bases, with 12 bases lying between them. Germline assignment: CDR1 MNHEY and CDR2 SMNVEV (reference sequence). This CDR3 comprises 14 residues. This clonotype was seen a few times. The receptor's source is a human donor who donated a stem cell graft to a child with acute myeloid leukemia. Sequencing was performed on PBMCs from the stem cell graft donor, taken from the stem cell graft. This rearrangement joins TRBV27 to TRBJ2-4; TRBD1 is a possible D gene (7 bases). The CDR3 reads CASSLGGGQNIQYF. CDR3 in DNA: TGTGCCAGCAGTTTAGGAGGGGGCCAGAACATTCAGTACTTC.